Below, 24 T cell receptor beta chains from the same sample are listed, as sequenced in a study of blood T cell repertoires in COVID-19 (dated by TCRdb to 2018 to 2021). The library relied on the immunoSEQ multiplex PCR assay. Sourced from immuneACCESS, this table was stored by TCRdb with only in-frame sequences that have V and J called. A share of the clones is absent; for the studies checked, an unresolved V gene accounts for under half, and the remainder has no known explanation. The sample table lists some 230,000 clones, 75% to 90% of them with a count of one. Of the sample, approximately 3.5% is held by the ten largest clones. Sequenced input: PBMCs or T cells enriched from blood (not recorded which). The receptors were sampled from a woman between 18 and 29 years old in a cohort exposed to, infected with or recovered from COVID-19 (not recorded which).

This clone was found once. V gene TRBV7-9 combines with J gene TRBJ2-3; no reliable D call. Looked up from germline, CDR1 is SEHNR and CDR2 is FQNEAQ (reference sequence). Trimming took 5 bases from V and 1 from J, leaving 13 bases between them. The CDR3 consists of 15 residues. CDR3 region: CASSPLKLGTDTQYF. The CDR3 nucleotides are TGTGCCAGCAGCCCACTTAAGCTTGGCACAGATACGCAGTATTTT.

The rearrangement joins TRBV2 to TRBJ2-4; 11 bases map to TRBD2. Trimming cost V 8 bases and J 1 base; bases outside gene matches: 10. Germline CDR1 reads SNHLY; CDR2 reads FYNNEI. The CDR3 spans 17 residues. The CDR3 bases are TGTGCCAGCGGGACTAGCGGAACCCCGCTGGCCAAAAACATTCAGTACTTC. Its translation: CASGTSGTPLAKNIQYF.

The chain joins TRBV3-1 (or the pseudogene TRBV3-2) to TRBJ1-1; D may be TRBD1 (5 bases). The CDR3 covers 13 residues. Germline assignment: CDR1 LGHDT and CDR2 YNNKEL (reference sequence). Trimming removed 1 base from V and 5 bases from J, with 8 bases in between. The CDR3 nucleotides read TGTGCCAGCAGCCAAGTGGGGGGGACTGAAGCTTTCTTT. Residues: CASSQVGGTEAFF.

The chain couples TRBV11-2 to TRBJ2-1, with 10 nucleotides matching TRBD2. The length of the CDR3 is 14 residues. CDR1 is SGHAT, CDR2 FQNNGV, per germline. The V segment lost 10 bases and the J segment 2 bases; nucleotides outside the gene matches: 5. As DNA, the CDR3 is TGTGCCACCACACTAGCGGGAACCTACAATGAGCAGTTCTTC. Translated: CATTLAGTYNEQFF.

The CDR3 sequence: CASSPTRNEQYF. CDR3 nucleotide sequence: TGTGCCAGCTCACCAACACGCAACGAGCAGTACTTC. The chain carries TRBV18 and TRBJ2-7; no clear D. This CDR3 has 12 residues. Trimming cost V 2 bases and J 5 bases, with 7 bases left between them. The germline gives CDR1 KGHSH, CDR2 LQKENI.

CDR3 amino acids: CASSQEGQYTEAFF. For the CDR3, the DNA is TGTGCCAGCAGCCAAGAGGGGCAATACACTGAAGCTTTCTTT. This chain uses TRBV3-1 (or the pseudogene TRBV3-2) with TRBJ1-1, with a tentative D call TRBD1 (5 bases). The germline V gene encodes CDR1 LGHDT and CDR2 YNNKEL (reference sequence). This CDR3 is built from 14 residues. The V gene lost 0 bases and the J gene lost 3 bases, with 8 bases spanning the gap.

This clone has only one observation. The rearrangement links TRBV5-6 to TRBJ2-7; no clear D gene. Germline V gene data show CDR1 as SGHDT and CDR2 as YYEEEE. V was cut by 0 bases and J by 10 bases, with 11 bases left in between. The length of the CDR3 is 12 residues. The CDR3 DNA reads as TGTGCCAGCAGCTTGGGAGTTAATGCCCAGTACTTC. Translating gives CASSLGVNAQYF.

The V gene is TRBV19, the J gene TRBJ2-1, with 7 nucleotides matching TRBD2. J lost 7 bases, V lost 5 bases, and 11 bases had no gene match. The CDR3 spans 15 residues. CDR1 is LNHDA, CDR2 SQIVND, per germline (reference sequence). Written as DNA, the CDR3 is TGTGCCAGTAGTTCGGCCAGACCCGGGGGGAATGAGCAGTTCTTC. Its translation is CASSSARPGGNEQFF.

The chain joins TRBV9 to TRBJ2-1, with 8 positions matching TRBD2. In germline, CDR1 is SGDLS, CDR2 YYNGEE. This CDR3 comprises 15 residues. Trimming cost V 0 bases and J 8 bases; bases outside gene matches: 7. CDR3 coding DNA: TGTGCCAGCAGCGTAGCATCGGCGGGAGGCTATGAGCAGTTCTTC. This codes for CASSVASAGGYEQFF.

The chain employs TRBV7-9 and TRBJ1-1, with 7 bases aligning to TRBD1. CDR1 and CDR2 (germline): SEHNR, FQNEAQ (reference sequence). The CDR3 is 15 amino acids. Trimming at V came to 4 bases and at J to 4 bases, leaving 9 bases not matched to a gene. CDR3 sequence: CASSSHRGSVTEAFF. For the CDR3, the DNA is TGTGCCAGCAGCTCTCACAGGGGAAGCGTCACTGAAGCTTTCTTT. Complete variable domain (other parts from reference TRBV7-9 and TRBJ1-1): DTGVSQNPRHKITKRGQNVTFRCDPISEHNRLYWYRQTLGQGPEFLTYFQNEAQLEKSRLLSDRFSAERPKGSFSTLEIQRTEQGDSAMYLCASSSHRGSVTEAFFGQGTRLTVV.

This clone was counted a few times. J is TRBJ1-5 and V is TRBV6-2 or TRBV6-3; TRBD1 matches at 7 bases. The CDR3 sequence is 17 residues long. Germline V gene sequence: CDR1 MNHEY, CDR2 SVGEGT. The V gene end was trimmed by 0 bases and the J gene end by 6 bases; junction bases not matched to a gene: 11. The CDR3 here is CASSYSLRGGAGQPQHF. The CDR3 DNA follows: TGTGCCAGCAGTTACTCGCTTCGAGGGGGCGCGGGTCAGCCCCAGCATTTT.

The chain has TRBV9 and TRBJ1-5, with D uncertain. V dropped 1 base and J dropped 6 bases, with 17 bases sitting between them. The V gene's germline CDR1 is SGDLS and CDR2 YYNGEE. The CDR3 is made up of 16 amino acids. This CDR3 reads CASSVPFGPGGQPQHF. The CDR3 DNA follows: TGTGCCAGCAGCGTACCCTTTGGCCCTGGAGGTCAGCCCCAGCATTTT.

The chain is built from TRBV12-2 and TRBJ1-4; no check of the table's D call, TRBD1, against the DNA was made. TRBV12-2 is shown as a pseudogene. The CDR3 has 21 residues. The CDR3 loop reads CASRLGLTRGGAGLNNEKLFF. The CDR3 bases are TGTGCAAGTCGCTTAGGGCTAACGAGAGGGGGCGCCGGGCTTAATAATGAAAAACTGTTTTTT.

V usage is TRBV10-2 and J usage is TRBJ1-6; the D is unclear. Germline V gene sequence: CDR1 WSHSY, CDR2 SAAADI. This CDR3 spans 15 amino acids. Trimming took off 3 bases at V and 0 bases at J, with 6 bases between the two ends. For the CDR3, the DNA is TGCGCCAGCAGTGAAAGTAGCTCCTATAATTCACCCCTCCACTTT. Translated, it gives CASSESSSYNSPLHF.

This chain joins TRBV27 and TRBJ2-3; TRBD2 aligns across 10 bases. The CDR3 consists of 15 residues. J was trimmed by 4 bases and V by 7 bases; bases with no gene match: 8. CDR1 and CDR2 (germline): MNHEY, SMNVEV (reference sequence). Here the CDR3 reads CASNWASGSADTQYF. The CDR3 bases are TGTGCCAGCAACTGGGCTAGCGGGAGCGCAGATACGCAGTATTTT.

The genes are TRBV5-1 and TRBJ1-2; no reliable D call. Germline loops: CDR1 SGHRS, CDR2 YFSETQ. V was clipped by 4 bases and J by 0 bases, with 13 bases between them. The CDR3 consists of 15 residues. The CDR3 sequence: CASSPLGGANYGYTF. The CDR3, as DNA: TGCGCCAGCAGCCCCCTCGGTGGAGCTAACTATGGCTACACCTTC.

The CDR3 DNA is TGTGCCAGCAGTTACGGGCACTCTGGAAACACCATATATTTT. It translates to CASSYGHSGNTIYF. V usage is TRBV6-5 and J usage is TRBJ1-3; no firm D call. This CDR3 spans 14 amino acids. Germline lookup yields CDR1 MNHEY and CDR2 SVGAGI. Trimming shortened V by 2 bases and J by 0 bases, and 5 bases separated the two germline ends.

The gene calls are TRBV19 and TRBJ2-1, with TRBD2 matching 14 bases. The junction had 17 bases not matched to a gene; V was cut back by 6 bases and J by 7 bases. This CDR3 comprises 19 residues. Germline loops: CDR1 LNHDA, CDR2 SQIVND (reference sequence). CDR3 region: CASRKFPGLAGEKENEQFF. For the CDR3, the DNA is TGTGCCAGTAGGAAATTCCCGGGACTAGCGGGAGAGAAAGAAAATGAGCAGTTCTTC.

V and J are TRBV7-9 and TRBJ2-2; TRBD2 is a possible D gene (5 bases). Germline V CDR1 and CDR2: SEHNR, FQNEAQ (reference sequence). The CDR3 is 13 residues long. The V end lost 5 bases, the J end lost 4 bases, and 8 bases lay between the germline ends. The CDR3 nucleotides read TGTGCCAGCAGCCCGGGAATCACCGGGGAGCTGTTTTTT. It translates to CASSPGITGELFF.

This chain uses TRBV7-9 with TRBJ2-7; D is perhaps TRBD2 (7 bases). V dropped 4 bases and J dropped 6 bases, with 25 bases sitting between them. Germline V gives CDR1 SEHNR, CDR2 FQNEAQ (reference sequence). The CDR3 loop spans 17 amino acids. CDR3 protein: CASSYSGRGTGRGEQYF. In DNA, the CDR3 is TGTGCCAGCAGCTATAGTGGGAGGGGGACCGGGCGAGGCGAGCAGTACTTC. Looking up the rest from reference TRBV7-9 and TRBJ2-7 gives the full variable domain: DTGVSQNPRHKITKRGQNVTFRCDPISEHNRLYWYRQTLGQGPEFLTYFQNEAQLEKSRLLSDRFSAERPKGSFSTLEIQRTEQGDSAMYLCASSYSGRGTGRGEQYFGPGTRLTVT.

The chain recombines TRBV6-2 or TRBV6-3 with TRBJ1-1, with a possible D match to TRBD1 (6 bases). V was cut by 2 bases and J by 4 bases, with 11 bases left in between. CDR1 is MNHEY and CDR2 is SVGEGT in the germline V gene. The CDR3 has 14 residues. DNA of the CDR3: TGTGCCAGCAGTTACAGGGGGTGGACCACTGAAGCTTTCTTT. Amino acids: CASSYRGWTTEAFF.

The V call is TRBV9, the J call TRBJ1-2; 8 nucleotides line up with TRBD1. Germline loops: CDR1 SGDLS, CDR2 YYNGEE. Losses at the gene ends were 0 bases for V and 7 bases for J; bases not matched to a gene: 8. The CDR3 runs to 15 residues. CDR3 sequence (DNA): TGTGCCAGCAGCGTAGAAGACAGGGGCGACTTTGGCTACACCTTC. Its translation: CASSVEDRGDFGYTF.

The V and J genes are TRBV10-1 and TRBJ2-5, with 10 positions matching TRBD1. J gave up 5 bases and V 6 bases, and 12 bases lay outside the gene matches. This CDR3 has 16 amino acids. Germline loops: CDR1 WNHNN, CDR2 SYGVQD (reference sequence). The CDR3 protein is CASRPSGTGDSETQYF. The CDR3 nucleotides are TGCGCCAGCAGGCCCTCCGGGACAGGGGATTCGGAGACCCAGTACTTC.

The CDR3 bases are TGTGCCATCAGCGACAGGGGTTCTAACTATGGCTACACCTTC. Protein: CAISDRGSNYGYTF. The J gene is TRBJ1-2, the V gene TRBV10-3; 8 positions match TRBD1. The V gene end was trimmed by 6 bases and the J gene end by 0 bases; junction bases not matched to a gene: 3. Germline V gives CDR1 ENHRY, CDR2 SYGVKD. The CDR3 totals 14 residues.